This T cell receptor (beta chain) was identified in a study of shared clonotypes between healthy human individuals. Sequencing was performed with immunoSEQ multiplex PCR; in TCRdb, only in-frame clones are kept and a portion is missing. The profile covers roughly 2.4 million clones, with more than 90% appearing a single time and less than 0.15% taken by the ten largest. Study-wide results and caveats: Limitation of the genetic and exposure-history diversity represented came from the few donors.

Germline CDR1 SGHRS, CDR2 YFSETQ. J was trimmed by 5 bases and V by 8 bases; bases with no gene match: 8. The CDR3 spans 14 residues. As for this clone: The target antigen is unknown.

V is TRBV5-1 and J is TRBJ2-5, with 11 bases that match TRBD1. The receptor was isolated from a man younger than 30 in good health. Sequencing input: naive CD4+ T cells sorted from blood. The subset here: CD45RA+ positively selected. The CDR3 loop is CASRRDRGVETQYF. The CDR3 DNA is TGCGCCAGTCGCCGGGACAGGGGGGTTGAGACCCAGTACTTC.